The 20 T cell receptor beta chains below all came from one sample that was sequenced in a study of shared clonotypes between healthy human individuals. The data were produced by immunoSEQ multiplex PCR, yet TCRdb's version contains in-frame clones alone and is incomplete. Of fewer than 850,000 clones listed, about 90% were seen once; the top ten hold more than 30%. The sequencing input was memory CD8+ T cells from PBMCs. As for subset: CD45RO+ cells pooled with CCR7-negative TemRA cells. The receptors were gathered from a man younger than 35 in good health. Some clones in this sample may be carry-over from other donors' samples.

The chain has TRBV6-6 and TRBJ2-1; D might be TRBD1 or TRBD2, each matching 7 bases. The CDR3 contains 15 residues. Germline V lookup: CDR1 MNHNY, CDR2 SVGAGI (reference sequence). Trimming cost V 7 bases and J 0 bases, with 13 bases left between them. The CDR3 loop is CASTQGGSSYNEQFF. The CDR3 DNA sequence: TGTGCCAGCACTCAGGGGGGGAGCTCCTACAATGAGCAGTTCTTC.

J is TRBJ2-4 and V is TRBV4-1, with D perhaps TRBD2 (6 bases). With 5 bases removed from V and 6 bases from J, the gap between germline ends came to 11 bases. The CDR3 contains 13 residues. CDR1 is MGHRA and CDR2 is YSYEKL in the germline V gene. The CDR3 sequence: CASSEGLLNIQYF. The CDR3 region has the DNA TGCGCCAGCAGCGAGGGACTTTTAAACATTCAGTACTTC.

This clone occurred a few times. The chain couples TRBV23-1 to TRBJ2-7; D uncertain. TRBV23-1 is an ORF, with its function uncertain. V was cut by 8 bases and J by 2 bases, with 13 bases left in between. The CDR3 covers 13 residues. The CDR3 bases are TGCGCCAGCCAGGCCCGGCTGACCTACGAGCAGTACTTC. It yields the protein CASQARLTYEQYF.

The chain links TRBV27 to TRBJ2-1, with a weak D call TRBD2 (5 bases). This CDR3 has 16 residues. Germline CDR1 and CDR2: MNHEY and SMNVEV (reference sequence). Trimming pared 5 bases from V and 3 bases from J, leaving 17 bases between. The CDR3 sequence is CASSPLEAVIYNEQFF. CDR3 nucleotides: TGTGCCAGCAGTCCTCTCGAAGCGGTTATCTACAATGAGCAGTTCTTC.

This clone was observed a few times. J is TRBJ1-1 and V is TRBV4-1; D gene unclear. Trimming took 4 bases from V and 1 from J, leaving 13 bases between them. CDR3 length: 15 residues. Germline CDR1 is MGHRA and CDR2 is YSYEKL. CDR3 in amino acids: CASSPLILQNTEAFF. In DNA form, the CDR3 reads TGCGCCAGCAGCCCGCTTATTTTACAGAACACTGAAGCTTTCTTT.

As DNA, the CDR3 is TGTGCCAGCAGCTCGACTTTGACAGGGGGAGAGACCCAGTACTTC. As protein: CASSSTLTGGETQYF. The chain couples TRBV5-6 to TRBJ2-5, with 9 bases lining up with TRBD1. In germline, CDR1 is SGHDT, CDR2 YYEEEE. The CDR3 contains 15 residues. With 3 bases clipped from V and 4 bases from J, the junction kept 7 bases outside the gene matches.

This clone came up once. This chain connects TRBV19 to TRBJ1-5; D not resolved. This CDR3 contains 17 residues. V lost 4 bases and J 2 bases, leaving 18 bases between the germline ends. Germline values: CDR1 LNHDA, CDR2 SQIVND (reference sequence). Here the CDR3 DNA reads TGTGCCAGTAGTAACATACTCAGGATCGTTGGCAATCAGCCCCAGCATTTT. Its protein is CASSNILRIVGNQPQHF.

This clone occurred a few times. In the same sample, other DNA sequences code for this CDR3. The chain joins TRBV7-9 to TRBJ2-1, with a tentative D call TRBD2 (5 bases). The germline CDR1 and CDR2 sequences are SEHNR and FQNEAQ (reference sequence). The V end was cut by 1 base, the J end by 2 bases, with 6 bases between. The CDR3 has 14 amino acids. CDR3 in amino acids: CASSLGGTYNEQFF. The CDR3 nucleotides are TGTGCCAGCAGCTTAGGAGGGACCTACAATGAGCAGTTCTTC.

This clone turned up a few times. The rearrangement links TRBV27 to TRBJ1-5; 7 bases align to TRBD1. This CDR3 region has 16 residues. The V gene end was trimmed by 4 bases and the J gene end by 5 bases; junction bases not matched to a gene: 11. Germline assignment: CDR1 MNHEY and CDR2 SMNVEV (reference sequence). CDR3 loop: CASSSHGQAGYQPQHF. The CDR3 DNA sequence: TGTGCCAGCAGTTCACATGGACAGGCCGGATATCAGCCCCAGCATTTT.

The gene calls are TRBV29-1 and TRBJ2-5, with D possibly TRBD2 on 7 matching bases. Germline V CDR1 and CDR2: SQVTM, ANQGSEA. The V and J ends lost 5 bases and 5 bases respectively, with 18 bases between them. CDR3 length: 14 residues. For the CDR3, the DNA is TGCAGCGTTCCGTCTTACAGGGAGGGGGAGACCCAGTACTTC. Its protein product is CSVPSYREGETQYF.

The J gene is TRBJ2-7, the V gene TRBV27; 10 bases align to TRBD1. The length of the CDR3 is 17 residues. Germline CDR1 reads MNHEY; CDR2 reads SMNVEV (reference sequence). V lost 5 bases and J lost 1; bases outside the gene matches: 11. CDR3 nucleotide sequence: TGTGCCAGCAGTCCCCAAAACGGACAGGGGGTGTCCTACGAGCAGTACTTC. The encoded protein is CASSPQNGQGVSYEQYF.

The J gene is TRBJ2-3, the V gene TRBV30; D gene ambiguous. With 2 bases removed from V and 0 bases from J, the gap between germline ends came to 9 bases. CDR3 length equals 14 residues. Germline assignment: CDR1 GTSNPN and CDR2 SVGIG (reference sequence). The DNA for the CDR3 is TGTGCCTGGAGTTACTTAGCTAGCACAGATACGCAGTATTTT. Amino acids: CAWSYLASTDTQYF.

CDR3 coding DNA: TGTGCCAGCACCCGTAATCTGGTGCCAATGAACACCGGGGAGCTGTTTTTT. Residues: CASTRNLVPMNTGELFF. The rearrangement uses TRBV21-1 and TRBJ2-2. TRBV21-1 is flagged as a pseudogene. This CDR3 has 17 amino acids.

The chain links TRBV7-9 to TRBJ2-7; unclear D gene. The CDR3 spans 12 residues. With 10 bases removed from V and 1 base from J, the gap between germline ends came to 11 bases. CDR1 is SEHNR and CDR2 is FQNEAQ in the germline V gene (reference sequence). The CDR3 is CATPPQSYEQYF. The CDR3 DNA reads TGTGCCACCCCTCCTCAGTCCTACGAGCAGTACTTC.

With respect to this clone: Other DNA sequences in this sample translate to the same CDR3. V gene TRBV6-5 combines with J gene TRBJ1-1; D gene unclear. V lost 6 bases and J 1 base, leaving 12 bases between the germline ends. The length of the CDR3 is 14 residues. From germline, CDR1 is MNHEY and CDR2 SVGAGI. CDR3 residues: CASRGDGRNTEAFF. CDR3 coding DNA: TGTGCCAGCAGAGGCGACGGGAGGAACACTGAAGCTTTCTTT.

The rearrangement links TRBV28 to TRBJ2-1, with 12 bases identical to TRBD2. The CDR3 is 17 amino acids. CDR1 is MDHEN, CDR2 SYDVKM, per germline. The junction had 6 bases not matched to a gene; V was cut back by 5 bases and J by 1 base. The CDR3 is CASSTALAGGSYNEQFF. CDR3 nucleotide sequence: TGTGCCAGCAGTACCGCCCTAGCGGGAGGGTCCTACAATGAGCAGTTCTTC. The full variable domain, rest sourced from reference TRBV28 and TRBJ2-1, is DVKVTQSSRYLVKRTGEKVFLECVQDMDHENMFWYRQDPGLGLRLIYFSYDVKMKEKGDIPEGYSVSREKKERFSLILESASTNQTSMYLCASSTALAGGSYNEQFFGPGTRLTVL.

The chain carries TRBV19 and TRBJ2-7; the D gene could be TRBD1 or TRBD2 (5 bases each). The V end lost 6 bases, the J end lost 3 bases, and 15 bases lay between the germline ends. The CDR3 runs to 14 residues. Germline lookup yields CDR1 LNHDA and CDR2 SQIVND (reference sequence). The CDR3 is CASRLRDAYYEQYF. The CDR3 bases are TGTGCCAGTAGACTCCGGGACGCCTACTACGAGCAGTACTTC. Variable domain in full (rest from reference TRBV19 and TRBJ2-7): DGGITQSPKYLFRKEGQNVTLSCEQNLNHDAMYWYRQDPGQGLRLIYYSQIVNDFQKGDIAEGYSVSREKKESFPLTVTSAQKNPTAFYLCASRLRDAYYEQYFGPGTRLTVT.

The rearrangement uses TRBV6-5 and TRBJ2-7; D remains ambiguous. V was shortened by 0 bases and J by 0 bases, with 12 bases between the two germline ends. The V gene's germline CDR1 is MNHEY and CDR2 SVGAGI. The CDR3 loop spans 16 amino acids. Here the CDR3 DNA reads TGTGCCAGCAGTTACTCGCCGGGTAGGAGCTCCTACGAGCAGTACTTC. It is translated as CASSYSPGRSSYEQYF.

This chain uses TRBV4-3 with TRBJ2-7, with TRBD2 matching over 10 bases. The CDR3 extends over 16 amino acids. With 1 base clipped from V and 9 bases from J, the junction kept 12 bases outside the gene matches. The V gene's germline CDR1 is LGHNA and CDR2 YSLEER. Here the CDR3 DNA reads TGCGCCAGCAGCCAAGGGTGGAAGCGGGAGGGCCCAGGGCAGTACTTC. Translation gives CASSQGWKREGPGQYF.

This chain links TRBV19 with TRBJ2-1; TRBD2 aligns across 8 bases. The CDR3 has 16 residues. The ends lost 3 bases at V and 0 bases at J; junction bases unmatched: 4. In germline, CDR1 is LNHDA, CDR2 SQIVND (reference sequence). The CDR3 is CASSIWGTSSYNEQFF. Here the CDR3 DNA reads TGTGCCAGTAGTATTTGGGGGACTAGCTCCTACAATGAGCAGTTCTTC. Full variable domain (outside the CDR3, taken from reference TRBV19 and TRBJ2-1): DGGITQSPKYLFRKEGQNVTLSCEQNLNHDAMYWYRQDPGQGLRLIYYSQIVNDFQKGDIAEGYSVSREKKESFPLTVTSAQKNPTAFYLCASSIWGTSSYNEQFFGPGTRLTVL.